This TCR beta chain was captured in a study of breast tumors, draining lymph nodes, adjacent tissues. Study-wide points: Tumor and nontumor repertoires were significantly more similar in luminal-like than in basal-like breast cancer. That most tumor T cells come from lymph nodes remained unproven. Tumor repertoires ranked between lymph nodes and nontumor tissue in diversity, with V and J gene preferences. Findings are consistent with lymph node origin and intratumoral expansion of most tumor T cells.

TCRdb redid the calling of the multiplex PCR reads with MiXCR, one entry per CDR3 protein. The sample shows 150,000 to 200,000 distinct CDR3 sequences, approximately 33% of them seen only once. Samples came from axillary lymph nodes draining the breast cancer. CDR1 LNHDA and CDR2 SQIVND come from the germline V gene (reference sequence). The CDR3 has 12 amino acids. With regard to this clonotype: What it recognizes is unknown. A read error is possible here, since a much larger clone lies one base away.

The sequence was obtained from a female donor with breast cancer. Some clones in this sample may be carry-over from other donors' samples. Source material: axillary lymph node tissue. The V call is TRBV19, the J call TRBJ1-2; D is unclear. CDR3 sequence reads: CASSQTNHGYTF. CDR3 coding DNA: TGTGCCAGTAGTCAGACTAACCATGGCTACACCTTC.